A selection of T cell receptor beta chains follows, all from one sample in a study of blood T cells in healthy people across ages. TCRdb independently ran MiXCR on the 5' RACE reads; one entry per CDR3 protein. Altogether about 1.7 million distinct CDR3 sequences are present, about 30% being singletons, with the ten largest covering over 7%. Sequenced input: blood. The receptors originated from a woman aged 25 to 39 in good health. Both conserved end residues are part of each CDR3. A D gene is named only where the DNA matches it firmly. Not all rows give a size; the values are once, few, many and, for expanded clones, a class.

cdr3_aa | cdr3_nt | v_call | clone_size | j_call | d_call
CAIRAEAGGQPQHF | TGTGCCATCAGAGCTGAAGCTGGGGGCCAGCCCCAGCATTTT | TRBV10-3 | . | TRBJ1-5 | .
CASSTTANTEAFF | TGTGCCAGCAGCACTACAGCTAACACTGAAGCTTTCTTT | TRBV5-6 | many | TRBJ1-1 | .
CAIRDPGRVYGYTF | TGTGCCATCAGGGACCCGGGACGGGTCTATGGCTACACCTTC | TRBV10-3 | once | TRBJ1-2 | .
CASSYSRGEGTNEKLFF | TGTGCCAGCAGTTACTCGCGCGGGGAGGGAACTAATGAAAAACTGTTTTTT | TRBV6-6 | . | TRBJ1-4 | .
CVGDGYNQPQHF | TGCGTTGGGGACGGTTACAATCAGCCCCAGCATTTT | TRBV29-1 | . | TRBJ1-5 | .
CASSLRKDEQYF | TGTGCCAGCAGTTTACGCAAGGATGAGCAGTACTTC | TRBV28 | once | TRBJ2-7 | .
CASSPGEIQTQYF | TGCGCCAGCAGCCCCGGAGAGATCCAGACCCAGTACTTC | TRBV5-1 | . | TRBJ2-5 | .
CASSPSRGDRVAYEQYF | TGTGCCAGCAGCCCATCTCGTGGGGACAGGGTAGCATACGAGCAGTACTTC | TRBV13 | few | TRBJ2-7 | TRBD1
CASSQMNSGGARDTQYF | TGTGCCAGCAGTCAAATGAATAGCGGGGGGGCTCGTGATACGCAGTATTTT | TRBV12-3/TRBV12-4 | . | TRBJ2-3 | TRBD2
CASSLVSGLDEQFF | TGTGCCAGCAGCTTAGTATCAGGTTTGGATGAGCAGTTCTTC | TRBV7-9 | . | TRBJ2-1 | .
CASSSNPSGMRYTQYF | TGTGCCAGCAGTTCGAATCCTAGCGGGATGCGGTATACGCAGTATTTT | TRBV27 | . | TRBJ2-3 | TRBD2
CAISWAAGDTQYF | TGTGCCATCAGCTGGGCGGCGGGGGATACGCAGTATTTT | TRBV7-9 | few | TRBJ2-3 | .
CASGDDRDEQYF | TGTGCCAGCGGGGACGACCGGGACGAGCAGTACTTC | TRBV12-3/TRBV12-4 | . | TRBJ2-7 | .
CAIRSLGQTYEQYF | TGTGCCATCAGATCATTGGGACAGACCTACGAGCAGTACTTC | TRBV10-3 | many | TRBJ2-7 | TRBD1
CASSAGTSGDYEQYF | TGTGCCAGCAGCGCCGGGACTAGCGGTGACTACGAGCAGTACTTC | TRBV2 | . | TRBJ2-7 | TRBD2
CASSRSTVAGAGTQYF | TGTGCCAGCAGCCGATCCACCGTGGCGGGAGCGGGTACGCAGTATTTT | TRBV7-9 | many | TRBJ2-3 | TRBD2
CASSFQAGRTYNERFF | TGTGCCAGCAGTTTTCAAGCGGGAAGGACCTACAATGAGCGGTTCTTC | TRBV27 | . | TRBJ2-1 | TRBD2
CASSQAPGTSGGVTDTQYF | TGCGCCAGCAGCCAAGCCCCAGGAACTAGCGGGGGGGTGACAGATACGCAGTATTTT | TRBV4-1 | few | TRBJ2-3 | TRBD2
CASSQNLLQAAESYEQYF | TGCGCCAGCAGCCAAAACTTACTACAGGCGGCTGAATCCTACGAGCAGTACTTC | TRBV4-3 | many | TRBJ2-7 | .
CASSEGLAGPRQFF | TGTGCCAGCAGCGAGGGACTAGCGGGGCCGCGGCAGTTCTTC | TRBV7-9 | . | TRBJ2-1 | TRBD2
CASSFSTGSYEQYF | TGTGCCAGCAGTTTCTCGACAGGGAGTTACGAGCAGTACTTC | TRBV2 | few | TRBJ2-7 | TRBD1
CASSPFSGRENNEQFF | TGTGCCAGCAGCCCATTTAGCGGGAGGGAGAACAATGAGCAGTTCTTC | TRBV7-6 | . | TRBJ2-1 | TRBD2
CSVEGFWDRANTEAFF | TGCAGCGTTGAGGGTTTTTGGGACAGGGCGAACACTGAAGCTTTCTTT | TRBV29-1 | . | TRBJ1-1 | TRBD1
CASSLGTSGTSSYNEQFF | TGTGCCAGCAGCTTAGGGACTAGCGGCACAAGCTCCTACAATGAGCAGTTCTTC | TRBV7-6 | . | TRBJ2-1 | TRBD2
CASSDTSGSSYEQYF | TGTGCCAGCAGTGACACTAGCGGGAGTTCCTACGAGCAGTACTTC | TRBV13 | . | TRBJ2-7 | TRBD2
CASAEAASSYNEQFF | TGTGCTAGTGCGGAAGCGGCCAGCTCCTACAATGAGCAGTTCTTC | TRBV12-5 | . | TRBJ2-1 | .
CASSLSAGAAFF | TGTGCCAGCAGCTTATCAGCGGGGGCCGCTTTCTTT | TRBV11-2 | few | TRBJ1-1 | .
CASSEQVSDIQYF | TGTGCCAGCAGTGAACAGGTTTCGGACATTCAGTACTTC | TRBV6-1 | . | TRBJ2-4 | .
CSAPGEFYEQYF | TGCAGTGCGCCGGGGGAATTCTACGAGCAGTACTTC | TRBV20-1 | few | TRBJ2-7 | .
CASSLPGTGAYGYTF | TGTGCCAGCAGCTTACCCGGGACAGGGGCCTATGGCTACACCTTC | TRBV7-9 | few | TRBJ1-2 | TRBD1
CASSQVRLQGENIQYF | TGCGCCAGCAGCCAAGTCCGATTGCAGGGGGAGAACATTCAGTACTTC | TRBV4-1 | many | TRBJ2-4 | TRBD1
CASTLGSSYEQYF | TGTGCCAGCACCTTGGGAAGCTCCTACGAGCAGTACTTC | TRBV14 | many | TRBJ2-7 | .
CASGLVSPSTSYNEQFF | TGTGCTAGTGGTTTGGTATCGCCCTCAACCTCCTACAATGAGCAGTTCTTC | TRBV12-5 | few | TRBJ2-1 | .
CASSPLGHERYGYTF | TGTGCCAGCAGCCCATTGGGACATGAGCGCTATGGCTACACCTTC | TRBV3-1 | . | TRBJ1-2 | .
CASRGAAGTAKNEQFF | TGTGCCAGCAGGGGGGCGGCCGGGACAGCGAAGAATGAGCAGTTCTTC | TRBV11-2 | . | TRBJ2-1 | TRBD1
CASRTGLGPGANVLTF | TGTGCCAGCAGGACGGGACTGGGACCTGGGGCCAACGTCCTGACTTTC | TRBV2 | once | TRBJ2-6 | .
CSAATVYEQYF | TGCAGTGCTGCGACGGTCTACGAGCAGTACTTC | TRBV20-1 | many | TRBJ2-7 | .
CSARDRDRSSYEAFF | TGCAGTGCTAGAGATCGGGACAGAAGCTCTTATGAAGCTTTCTTT | TRBV20-1 | many | TRBJ1-1 | TRBD1
CASSTGTDIYGYTF | TGTGCCAGCAGCACCGGGACAGACATCTATGGCTACACCTTC | TRBV7-8 | . | TRBJ1-2 | TRBD1
CSVEPGIHNEQFF | TGCAGCGTTGAACCCGGGATTCACAATGAGCAGTTCTTC | TRBV29-1 | . | TRBJ2-1 | .
CASSLSYWGPYEQYF | TGTGCCAGCAGTCTTTCATACTGGGGCCCCTACGAGCAGTACTTC | TRBV28 | few | TRBJ2-7 | .
CASSPQGQGEGYTF | TGTGCCAGCTCGCCTCAGGGACAGGGAGAGGGCTACACCTTC | TRBV18 | . | TRBJ1-2 | TRBD1
CASSGALAGQPQHF | TGTGCCAGCAGCGGAGCCCTCGCTGGGCAGCCCCAGCATTTT | TRBV9 | many | TRBJ1-5 | .
CASSQGIAQSSYNSPLHF | TGCGCCAGCAGCCAAGGGATAGCCCAGAGCTCCTATAATTCACCCCTCCACTTT | TRBV4-1 | few | TRBJ1-6 | .
CASSFGTGGTGELFF | TGTGCCAGCAGTTTTGGGACAGGAGGAACCGGGGAGCTGTTTTTT | TRBV12-3/TRBV12-4 | few | TRBJ2-2 | TRBD1
CASSPPPGRGTQYF | TGTGCCAGCAGTCCCCCGCCGGGGAGGGGGACCCAGTACTTC | TRBV28 | . | TRBJ2-5 | TRBD2
CASSSGTANMLTF | TGTGCCAGCAGCTCCGGGACAGCTAATATGCTCACCTTC | TRBV7-2 | . | TRBJ1-2 | TRBD1
CASSSLTSGGTDTQYF | TGTGCCAGCAGCTCCTTAACTAGCGGCGGCACAGATACGCAGTATTTT | TRBV5-5 | . | TRBJ2-3 | TRBD2
CSARVGGRDSPLHF | TGCAGTGCTAGAGTAGGGGGGCGAGATTCACCCCTCCACTTT | TRBV20-1 | . | TRBJ1-6 | .
CASSSGPRETQYF | TGTGCCAGCTCATCGGGACCCCGGGAGACCCAGTACTTC | TRBV18 | . | TRBJ2-5 | .
CASSDLSRGEDEQYF | TGTGCCAGCAGTGACTTAAGCAGGGGTGAGGACGAGCAGTACTTC | TRBV2 | . | TRBJ2-7 | .
CATSEPYNEQFF | TGTGCCACCAGTGAGCCTTACAATGAGCAGTTCTTC | TRBV24-1 | many | TRBJ2-1 | .
CASRVGLAEAYEQYF | TGTGCCAGCAGGGTTGGACTAGCGGAGGCCTACGAGCAGTACTTC | TRBV6-5 | many | TRBJ2-7 | TRBD2
CATRPLSSYNSPLHF | TGTGCCACCAGACCACTAAGCTCCTATAATTCACCCCTCCACTTT | TRBV15 | few | TRBJ1-6 | .
CASTLEGKANYGYTF | TGTGCCAGCACTTTGGAGGGTAAAGCTAACTATGGCTACACCTTC | TRBV12-3/TRBV12-4 | . | TRBJ1-2 | .
CASSFREGGELFF | TGTGCCAGCAGCTTTCGGGAAGGCGGGGAGCTGTTTTTT | TRBV5-4 | . | TRBJ2-2 | .
CASNGQGGTYEQYF | TGTGCCAGCAACGGACAGGGGGGGACCTACGAGCAGTACTTC | TRBV9 | . | TRBJ2-7 | TRBD1
CASSGGSGGDTQYF | TGTGCCAGCAGCGGAGGGAGCGGGGGGGATACGCAGTATTTT | TRBV9 | few | TRBJ2-3 | TRBD2
CSGGQGGLGAFF | TGCAGCGGGGGACAGGGAGGGCTGGGGGCTTTCTTT | TRBV29-1 | few | TRBJ1-1 | TRBD1
CSVGDRSPYEQYF | TGCAGCGTTGGGGACAGGAGCCCCTACGAGCAGTACTTC | TRBV29-1 | many | TRBJ2-7 | TRBD1